This T cell receptor (beta chain) comes out of a study of cytomegalovirus exposure and HLA in healthy donors. Germline V CDR1 and CDR2: MNHEY, SVGAGI. The CDR3 totals 13 residues. V dropped 5 bases and J dropped 5 bases, with 10 bases sitting between them. The PCR made use of 60 Vbeta and 13 Jbeta primers. TCRdb's copy holds only in-frame clones and misses some; the assay was immunoSEQ multiplex PCR. The table has around 250,000 clones, 92% seen once. Material for sequencing was PBMCs. The gene calls are TRBV6-5 and TRBJ1-3, with D maybe TRBD1 (6 bases). The clonotype was recovered from a girl aged 2 to 9 in good health and CMV-seronegative. The CDR3 reads CASSTRGRNTIYF. CDR3 sequence (DNA): TGTGCCAGCAGTACTAGGGGGAGAAACACCATATATTTT.